The 18 T cell receptor beta chains presented below share a single source sample, sequenced in a study of shared clonotypes between healthy human individuals. Sequencing used immunoSEQ multiplex PCR; TCRdb keeps in-frame clones, though not all of them. Here the sample spans roughly 2,000,000 clones, approximately 92% being singletons. The naive CD8 fraction comprised CD45RO-negative cells positively selected for CCR7 and excluded terminally differentiated effector memory CD45RA+ cells. Sample: naive CD8+ T cells from PBMCs. The receptor set was obtained from a young man in good health. Some clones in this sample may be carry-over from other donors' samples.

The chain is built from TRBV15 and TRBJ1-2, with 8 bases identical to TRBD1. Losses at the gene ends were 5 bases for V and 0 bases for J; bases not matched to a gene: 8. This CDR3 has 16 residues. Germline lookup yields CDR1 LNHNV and CDR2 YYDKDF (reference sequence). CDR3 in amino acids: CATSSDRDDTNYGYTF. In nucleotides, the CDR3 is TGTGCCACCAGCTCGGACAGGGACGATACTAACTATGGCTACACCTTC.

The rearrangement uses TRBV25-1 and TRBJ2-2; perhaps TRBD1 as D (6 bases). In germline, CDR1 is MGHDK, CDR2 SYGVNS. The CDR3 runs to 15 residues. Deletions cut 3 bases from V and 6 bases from J, with 14 bases between. The CDR3 DNA is TGTGCCAGCAGTGATTTCAGGGGCTTCGCCGGGGAGCTGTTTTTT. Protein: CASSDFRGFAGELFF.

The chain employs TRBV28 and TRBJ1-3; no clear D. V shed 3 bases and J shed 11 bases, with 14 bases lying between them. The CDR3 has 13 residues. Germline V lookup: CDR1 MDHEN, CDR2 SYDVKM. The CDR3 DNA reads as TGTGCCAGCAGTTTTCGGATCCGCAGCGCCATATATTTT. It specifies CASSFRIRSAIYF.

The rearrangement joins TRBV27 to TRBJ1-1; no clear D gene. Trimming left V 6 bases short and J 2 bases short, with 10 bases between. Looked up from germline, CDR1 is MNHEY and CDR2 is SMNVEV (reference sequence). The CDR3 is made up of 13 amino acids. The CDR3 reads CASSYRPNTEAFF. The CDR3 DNA sequence: TGTGCCAGCAGCTACCGCCCTAACACTGAAGCTTTCTTT.

The rearrangement links TRBV27 to TRBJ2-1; D possibly corresponds to TRBD2 (6 bases). Trimming took 3 bases from V and 4 from J, leaving 13 bases between them. This CDR3 contains 15 residues. CDR1 is MNHEY, CDR2 SMNVEV, per germline (reference sequence). CDR3 nucleotide sequence: TGTGCCAGCAGTTTCGACGGGAGTTTGTACAATGAGCAGTTCTTC. It is translated as CASSFDGSLYNEQFF.

The V and J genes are TRBV19 and TRBJ2-4; D assignment may be TRBD1 or TRBD2 (6 bases each). Germline-derived CDR1 and CDR2 are LNHDA and SQIVND (reference sequence). The CDR3 is 16 residues long. V gave up 10 bases and J gave up 8 bases, with 27 bases separating them. Written as DNA, the CDR3 is TGTGCCACCCGGCGGGGAAGGGGGTCGTTAGTGGACATTCAGTACTTC. Its protein is CATRRGRGSLVDIQYF.

The chain is built from TRBV7-6 and TRBJ2-1; maybe TRBD2 (6 bases). The CDR3 totals 16 residues. V dropped 0 bases and J dropped 4 bases, with 13 bases sitting between them. From germline, CDR1 is SGHVS and CDR2 FNYEAQ. CDR3 in amino acids: CASSLAVADSYNEQFF. The CDR3 DNA reads TGTGCCAGCAGCTTAGCGGTAGCGGATAGTTACAATGAGCAGTTCTTC.

This chain joins TRBV11-1 and TRBJ1-1; 9 bases are a match to TRBD1. Germline trimming cut 7 bases from V and 4 bases from J; bases unmatched to any gene: 7. CDR1 is SGHAT, CDR2 FQDESV, per germline (reference sequence). CDR3 length: 14 residues. The CDR3 sequence is CASNDRDRATEAFF. CDR3 coding DNA: TGTGCCAGCAACGACCGGGACAGGGCCACTGAAGCTTTCTTT.

As regards this clone: Other DNA sequences within the sample encode an identical CDR3. The J gene is TRBJ1-1, the V gene TRBV27; TRBD1 agrees at 10 bases. Per the germline V gene, CDR1 is MNHEY and CDR2 is SMNVEV (reference sequence). CDR3 length: 15 amino acids. Losses at the gene ends were 1 base for V and 1 base for J; bases not matched to a gene: 0. CDR3: CASSLWTGGNTEAFF. The CDR3 nucleotides are TGTGCCAGCAGTTTATGGACAGGGGGGAACACTGAAGCTTTCTTT.

The CDR3 sequence is CASSLRGLAGVTEQFF. The CDR3 DNA reads TGTGCCAGCAGTTTACGCGGACTAGCGGGAGTCACTGAGCAGTTCTTC. The rearrangement links TRBV27 to TRBJ2-1, with 13 bases fitting TRBD2. The ends lost 2 bases at V and 9 bases at J; junction bases unmatched: 7. Germline CDR1 is MNHEY and CDR2 is SMNVEV (reference sequence). The CDR3 has 16 amino acids.

V usage is TRBV9 and J usage is TRBJ2-3; 7 bases line up with TRBD1. The germline CDR1 and CDR2 sequences are SGDLS and YYNGEE. The CDR3 loop spans 16 amino acids. Germline trimming cut 0 bases from V and 2 bases from J; bases unmatched to any gene: 6. The CDR3 bases are TGTGCCAGCAGCGTAGTGGGGACAGCAATCACAGATACGCAGTATTTT. This sequence encodes CASSVVGTAITDTQYF. Together with reference TRBV9 and TRBJ2-3, the CDR3 gives the full variable domain: DSGVTQTPKHLITATGQRVTLRCSPRSGDLSVYWYQQSLDQGLQFLIQYYNGEERAKGNILERFSAQQFPDLHSELNLSSLELGDSALYFCASSVVGTAITDTQYFGPGTRLTVL.

The chain joins TRBV10-3 to TRBJ2-1; D is possibly TRBD1 (5 bases). Germline V gene sequence: CDR1 ENHRY, CDR2 SYGVKD. Between the trimmed V and J ends, which lost 4 bases and 1 base, there was a span of 8 bases. The CDR3 has 14 residues. This CDR3 is CAISVGESYNEQFF. DNA of the CDR3: TGTGCCATCAGTGTAGGGGAATCCTACAATGAGCAGTTCTTC.

In its sample, this clone was seen once. Other DNA sequences in this sample translate to the same CDR3. The V and J genes are TRBV7-9 and TRBJ2-3; D remains ambiguous. The CDR3 covers 12 residues. From germline, CDR1 is SEHNR and CDR2 FQNEAQ (reference sequence). The V end lost 3 bases, the J end lost 5 bases, and 6 bases lay between the germline ends. CDR3 sequence reads: CASSFARDTQYF. The CDR3 bases are TGTGCCAGCAGCTTCGCCAGAGATACGCAGTATTTT.

The chain has TRBV9 and TRBJ1-5, with 10 bases that match TRBD1. The germline V gene has CDR1 SGDLS and CDR2 YYNGEE. This CDR3 comprises 19 residues. V dropped 0 bases and J dropped 7; count of bases not matched to a gene: 16. The CDR3 is CASSVVLLGRDRGRQPQHF. DNA of the CDR3: TGTGCCAGCAGCGTAGTTTTGCTTGGGAGGGACAGGGGTAGGCAGCCCCAGCATTTT.

The chain joins TRBV28 to TRBJ1-1; 9 bases match TRBD1. Trimming at V came to 5 bases and at J to 0 bases, leaving 4 bases not matched to a gene. This CDR3 contains 15 residues. The germline V gene encodes CDR1 MDHEN and CDR2 SYDVKM. CDR3 residues: CASSQTGGLNTEAFF. CDR3 nucleotide sequence: TGTGCCAGCAGTCAGACAGGGGGATTGAACACTGAAGCTTTCTTT.

V gene TRBV7-9 combines with J gene TRBJ2-7; maybe TRBD2 (5 bases). Germline V CDR1 and CDR2: SEHNR, FQNEAQ (reference sequence). The CDR3 consists of 14 residues. Deletions cut 2 bases from V and 7 bases from J, with 15 bases between. The CDR3 protein is CASSLTGTLGEQYF. The CDR3 nucleotides read TGTGCCAGCAGCTTAACGGGAACTCTTGGGGAGCAGTACTTC.

The V gene is TRBV9, the J gene TRBJ1-2, with D possibly being TRBD1 (6 bases). V dropped 1 base and J dropped 4 bases, with 14 bases sitting between them. From germline, CDR1 is SGDLS and CDR2 YYNGEE. The CDR3 sequence is 15 residues long. The CDR3 is CASSVTGGPSYGYTF. Written as DNA, the CDR3 is TGTGCCAGCAGCGTAACGGGGGGGCCAAGCTATGGCTACACCTTC. Using reference TRBV9 and TRBJ1-2 for the parts outside the CDR3, the full variable domain is DSGVTQTPKHLITATGQRVTLRCSPRSGDLSVYWYQQSLDQGLQFLIQYYNGEERAKGNILERFSAQQFPDLHSELNLSSLELGDSALYFCASSVTGGPSYGYTFGSGTRLTVV.

The CDR3 loop reads CASSLAREGSYEQYF. The DNA for the CDR3 is TGTGCCAGCAGCTTAGCGCGGGAGGGGTCCTACGAGCAGTACTTC. The chain has TRBV13 and TRBJ2-7; 9 bases map to TRBD2. There are 15 residues in the CDR3. V was pared by 1 base and J by 1 base, with 2 bases of the junction left unmatched. The germline gives CDR1 PRHDT, CDR2 FYEKMQ (reference sequence).